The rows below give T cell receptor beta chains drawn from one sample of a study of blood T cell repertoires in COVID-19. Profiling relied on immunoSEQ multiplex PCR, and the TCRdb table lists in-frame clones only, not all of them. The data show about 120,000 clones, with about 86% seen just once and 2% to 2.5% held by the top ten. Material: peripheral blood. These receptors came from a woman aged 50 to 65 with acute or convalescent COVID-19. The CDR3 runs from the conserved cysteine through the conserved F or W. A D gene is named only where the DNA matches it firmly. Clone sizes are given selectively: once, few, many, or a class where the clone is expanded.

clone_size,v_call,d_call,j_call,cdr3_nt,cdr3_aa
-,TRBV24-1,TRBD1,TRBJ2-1,TGTGCCACCAGTGATTCGACAGGGCACCATTACAATGAGCAGTTCTTC,CATSDSTGHHYNEQFF
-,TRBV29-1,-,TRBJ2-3,TGCAGCGTTGACCAAGGGGGCACAGATACGCAGTATTTT,CSVDQGGTDTQYF
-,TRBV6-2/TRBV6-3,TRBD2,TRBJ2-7,TGTGCCAGCAGTTCCCCTAGCGGGAGCTCCTACGAGCAGTACTTC,CASSSPSGSSYEQYF
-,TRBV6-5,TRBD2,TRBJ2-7,TGTGCCAGCAGCAGAGGACTAGCGGCATCCTACGAGCAGTACTTC,CASSRGLAASYEQYF
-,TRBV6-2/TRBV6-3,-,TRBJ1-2,TGTGCCAGCAGTGTAACAGGTGACTATGGCTACACCTTC,CASSVTGDYGYTF
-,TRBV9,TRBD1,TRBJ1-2,TGTGCCAGCAGCGCCGGACAGGGGGCGCGGGGCTACACCTTC,CASSAGQGARGYTF
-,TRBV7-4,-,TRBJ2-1,TGTGCCAGCAGCTTCTTGGGGGCATTTTATTGCAATGAGCAGTTCTTC,CASSFLGAFYCNEQFF
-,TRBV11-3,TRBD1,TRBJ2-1,TGTGCCAGCAGCTCACCGGACAGGGCCGATGAGCAGTTCTTC,CASSSPDRADEQFF
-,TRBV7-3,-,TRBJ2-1,TGTGCCAGCAGCTTAGGACAATACAATGAGCAGTTCTTC,CASSLGQYNEQFF
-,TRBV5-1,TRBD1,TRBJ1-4,TGCGCCAGCAGCTTGGGACAGGGGCCTACTAATGAAAAACTGTTTTTT,CASSLGQGPTNEKLFF
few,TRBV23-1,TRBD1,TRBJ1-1,TGCGCCAGCAGTCACCTCGGGACAGGGGCAACTTTCTTT,CASSHLGTGATFF
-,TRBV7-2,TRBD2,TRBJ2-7,TGTGCCAGCAGCTTAGCGTACCAGCGGGGACGATTCTACGAGCAGTACTTC,CASSLAYQRGRFYEQYF
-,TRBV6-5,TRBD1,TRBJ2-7,TGTGCCAGCAGTTACTCCTTCAGGGGGCGGTACGAGCAGTACTTC,CASSYSFRGRYEQYF
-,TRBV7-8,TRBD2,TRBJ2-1,TGTGCCAGCAGCTTAAGATCTAGCGGGGGGAATGAGCAGTTCTTC,CASSLRSSGGNEQFF
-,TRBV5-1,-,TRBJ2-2,TGCGCCAGCAGCTTGAATCCAGCGGGGAACACCGGGGAGCTGTTTTTT,CASSLNPAGNTGELFF
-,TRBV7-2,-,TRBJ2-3,TGTGCCAGCAGCCCCCAGGGGCGAGGCACAGATACGCAGTATTTT,CASSPQGRGTDTQYF
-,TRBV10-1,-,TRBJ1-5,TGCGCCAGCAGGGCCGGAGGGATTCAGCCCCAGCATTTT,CASRAGGIQPQHF
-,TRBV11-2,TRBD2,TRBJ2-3,TGTGCCAGCAGCTTAGGGGCGGGGGGCACCCCCAGCACAGATACGCAGTATTTT,CASSLGAGGTPSTDTQYF
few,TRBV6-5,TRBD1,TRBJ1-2,TGTGCCAGCAGAACACAGGGGGCAGGTGGCTACACCTTC,CASRTQGAGGYTF
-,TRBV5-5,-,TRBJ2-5,TGTGCCAGCAGCTTCAGGGGTGGAGAGACCCAGTACTTC,CASSFRGGETQYF
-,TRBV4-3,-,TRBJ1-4,TGCGCCAGCAGCCAAGGGCGGACTGCAACTAATGAAAAACTGTTTTTT,CASSQGRTATNEKLFF
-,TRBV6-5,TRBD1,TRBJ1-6,TGTGCCAGCAGCTCAGGGGGTTCACCCCTCCACTTT,CASSSGGSPLHF
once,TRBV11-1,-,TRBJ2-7,TGTGCCAGCAGCTTAGGTATGGGCAGGGAGCAGTACTTC,CASSLGMGREQYF
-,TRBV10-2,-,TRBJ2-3,TGCGCCAGCAGGGGGACTGGACTGATCGATACGCAGTATTTT,CASRGTGLIDTQYF
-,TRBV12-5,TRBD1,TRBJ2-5,TGTGCTAGTGGTTTGTCCGACAGGGGCCTCCAAGAGACCCAGTACTTC,CASGLSDRGLQETQYF
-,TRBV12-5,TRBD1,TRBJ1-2,TGTGCTAGTGGTTTGGGCAGACGGACAGGGGCGAATAACTATGGCTACACCTTC,CASGLGRRTGANNYGYTF
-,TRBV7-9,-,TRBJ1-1,TGTGCCAGCAGCTTTCGGGGGGCCACTGAAGCTTTCTTT,CASSFRGATEAFF
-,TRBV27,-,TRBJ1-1,TGTGCCACCAAGTTTGGTCCGCCAGGGGCTGAAGCTTTCTTT,CATKFGPPGAEAFF
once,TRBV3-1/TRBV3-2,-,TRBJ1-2,TGTGCCAGCAGCCCCCATCAGGTCCTCTATGGCTACACCTTC,CASSPHQVLYGYTF
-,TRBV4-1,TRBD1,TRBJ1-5,TGCGCCAGCAGCCAAGTTGGGACAGCGAGCGGGCAGCCCCAGCATTTT,CASSQVGTASGQPQHF
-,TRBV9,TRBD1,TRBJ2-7,TGTGCCAGCAGTGACGGGACAGGGCGCCACGAGCAGTACTTC,CASSDGTGRHEQYF
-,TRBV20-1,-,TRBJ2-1,TGCAGTGCTAGTACCAGGTACAATGAGCAGTTCTTC,CSASTRYNEQFF
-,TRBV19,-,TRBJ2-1,TGTGCCAGTAGTCGCAGGGAGGCGAATGAGCAGTTCTTC,CASSRREANEQFF
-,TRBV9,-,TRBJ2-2,TGTGCCAGCAGCCCCTTCGTAGCGAGAGAGCTGTTTTTT,CASSPFVARELFF
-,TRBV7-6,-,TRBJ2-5,TGTGCCAGCAGTTCGCGGGAAGAGACCCAGTACTTC,CASSSREETQYF
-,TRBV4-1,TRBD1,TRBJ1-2,TGCGCCAGCAGGTCCACAGGGGGCGCTAACTATGGCTACACCTTC,CASRSTGGANYGYTF
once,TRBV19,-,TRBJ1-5,TGTGCCAGTACTGTCGCCCAGGGGATCCACTATCAGCCCCAGCATTTT,CASTVAQGIHYQPQHF
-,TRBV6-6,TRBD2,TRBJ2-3,TGTGCCAGCAGCCTGGGAGGGACTAGCACAGATACGCAGTATTTT,CASSLGGTSTDTQYF
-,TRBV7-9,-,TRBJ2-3,TGTGCCAGCAGCTCCACGTCGGGTCCCAGCACAGATACGCAGTATTTT,CASSSTSGPSTDTQYF
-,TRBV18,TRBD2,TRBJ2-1,TGTGCCAGCTCACCACCTAGCGGGAGATATGAGCAGTTCTTC,CASSPPSGRYEQFF
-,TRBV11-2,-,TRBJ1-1,TGTGCCAGCAGCCAGGGATTGTGGGTGGAAGCTTTCTTT,CASSQGLWVEAFF
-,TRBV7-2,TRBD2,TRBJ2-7,TGTGCCAGCAGCCCCAGTGGCGGGGGGGCACGGCAGTACTTC,CASSPSGGGARQYF
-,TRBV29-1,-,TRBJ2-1,TGCAGCGTTGAAGGAGGCGCAGGGGCAAGTGAGCAGTTCTTC,CSVEGGAGASEQFF
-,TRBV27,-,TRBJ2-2,-,CASSSSAGAGELFF
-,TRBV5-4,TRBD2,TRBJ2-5,TGTGCCAGCAGAGGCGGGGGGGCAGGGAGAGAGACCCAGTACTTC,CASRGGGAGRETQYF
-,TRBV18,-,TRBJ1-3,TGTGCCAGCTCACCACCTAATAGCGGAAACCGGAACACCATATATTTT,CASSPPNSGNRNTIYF
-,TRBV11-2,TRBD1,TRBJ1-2,TGTGCCAGCAGCTTAGGCCAGGGGGGAAGCTACACCTTC,CASSLGQGGSYTF
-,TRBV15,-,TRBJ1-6,TGTGCCACCAGCAGAGATCAGGCCAGGGTAGGCTCACCCCTCCACTTT,CATSRDQARVGSPLHF
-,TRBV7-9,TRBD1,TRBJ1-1,TGTGCCAGCAGCTTAGCGGGGGGAGACAGGGCCACTGAAGCTTTCTTT,CASSLAGGDRATEAFF
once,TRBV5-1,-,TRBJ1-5,TGCGCCAGCAGCTTCTCTGGGGACACGAATCAGCCCCAGCATTTT,CASSFSGDTNQPQHF
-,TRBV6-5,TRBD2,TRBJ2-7,TGTGCCAGCAGGCTAGCGGGAGCCCCATCCTACGAGCAGTACTTC,CASRLAGAPSYEQYF
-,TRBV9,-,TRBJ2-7,TGTGCCAGCAGCGTAGGGGCCGGTTCTTCCTCCTACGAGCAGTACTTC,CASSVGAGSSSYEQYF
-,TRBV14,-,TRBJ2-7,TGTGCCAGCAGCCACAGGACGGGATACTACGAGCAGTACTTC,CASSHRTGYYEQYF
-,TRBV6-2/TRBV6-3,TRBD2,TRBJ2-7,TGTGCCAGCAGTTACCCACTACTGACTAGCGGGGGGCCACGTAACGAGCAGTACTTC,CASSYPLLTSGGPRNEQYF
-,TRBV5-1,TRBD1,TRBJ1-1,TGCGCCAGCAGCTTTGAGACAGGGTCTGAAGCTTTCTTT,CASSFETGSEAFF
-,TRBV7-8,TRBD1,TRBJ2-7,TGTGCCAGCAGCGCGCCGCGTTGGGACAGTTTTTACGAGCAGTACTTC,CASSAPRWDSFYEQYF
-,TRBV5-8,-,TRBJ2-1,TGTGCCAGCAGCTTGTCAGGGGGGCTGTACAATGAGCAGTTCTTC,CASSLSGGLYNEQFF